The 6 T cell receptor beta chains reported below all come from one sample, sequenced in a study of CD8 T cells in ankylosing spondylitis. Study conclusions and caveats: Roughly 8 highly homologous variants formed a TCR beta motif that appeared characteristic of ankylosing spondylitis blood.

These receptors' targets are unknown. Each CDR3 protein is one row after TCRdb ran MiXCR on the 5' RACE reads. The data contain over 700,000 distinct CDR3 sequences, around 20% of them singletons. The sequencing input was blood, either unsorted or a sorted T cell fraction (not recorded which). These receptor sequences come from a male donor with ankylosing spondylitis.

The rearrangement joins TRBV10-3 to TRBJ1-6, with TRBD1 matching over 8 bases. From germline, CDR1 is ENHRY and CDR2 SYGVKD. Trimming cost V 4 bases and J 9 bases; bases outside gene matches: 5. The CDR3 extends over 14 amino acids. The DNA for the CDR3 is TGTGCCATCAGTGGGACAGGGCCGGGTTCACCCCTCCACTTT. This encodes CAISGTGPGSPLHF.

A few counts support this clonotype. The chain couples TRBV4-1 to TRBJ1-1; D is unresolved. CDR1 and CDR2 (germline): MGHRA, YSYEKL. CDR3 size: 15 residues. The germline V and J ends were trimmed by 6 bases and 0 bases, with 14 bases remaining between them. CDR3 protein: CASSQREAMNTEAFF. In DNA, the CDR3 is TGCGCCAGCAGTCAAAGGGAAGCAATGAACACTGAAGCTTTCTTT.

Only a few counts were recorded for this clonotype. V usage is TRBV18 and J usage is TRBJ1-6; possibly TRBD1 for D (5 bases). Germline V gene data show CDR1 as KGHSH and CDR2 as LQKENI. The length of the CDR3 is 15 residues. V lost 2 bases, J lost 8 bases, and 13 bases lay in between. The CDR3 here is CASSPAWGDYSPLHF. The DNA of the CDR3 is TGTGCCAGCTCACCAGCGTGGGGGGATTATTCACCCCTCCACTTT.

This chain uses TRBV6-6 with TRBJ2-7; D possibly uses TRBD1 or TRBD2 (5 bases each). The CDR3 spans 13 residues. Trimming removed 2 bases from V and 6 bases from J, with 11 bases in between. The V gene's germline CDR1 is MNHNY and CDR2 SVGAGI (reference sequence). This CDR3 reads CASSYGARGEQYF. In nucleotides, the CDR3 is TGTGCCAGCAGTTACGGGGCGAGGGGCGAGCAGTACTTC.

The chain uses TRBV9 and TRBJ1-1; D is unclear. CDR1 and CDR2 (germline): SGDLS, YYNGEE. The V and J ends lost 2 bases and 1 base respectively, with 6 bases between them. This CDR3 has 13 residues. The CDR3 loop reads CASSVWGNTEAFF. The DNA of the CDR3 is TGTGCCAGCAGCGTCTGGGGGAACACTGAAGCTTTCTTT.

The chain uses TRBV5-1 and TRBJ2-7; TRBD2 aligns across 12 bases. With V trimmed by 5 bases and J by 7 bases, 10 bases remained unmatched. This CDR3 spans 15 amino acids. Germline V CDR1 and CDR2: SGHRS, YFSETQ. The CDR3 protein is CASRLLAGGPGEQYF. CDR3 coding DNA: TGCGCCAGCAGACTGCTAGCGGGAGGGCCGGGGGAGCAGTACTTC.